Sequencing of this TCR beta chain was carried out in a study of control samples from healthy donors and cancer patients. Clones were sequenced by immunoSEQ multiplex PCR, and TCRdb holds only the in-frame ones, with some missing. This sample has 120,000 or so clones; 80% to 95% occur once, and the top ten carry less than 0.65%. Trimming removed 4 bases from V and 2 bases from J, with 2 bases in between. The CDR3 sequence is 11 residues long. In germline, CDR1 is SGDLS, CDR2 YYNGEE. The TCR sequence derives from a man at least 80 years old with head and neck cancer. The source material was PBMCs. The rearrangement uses TRBV9 and TRBJ2-3; no firm D call. The CDR3 sequence: CASSITDTQYF. As DNA, the CDR3 is TGTGCCAGCAGCATCACAGATACGCAGTATTTT.